The clone carrying this T cell receptor beta chain occurred a few times. CDR1 MRHNA and CDR2 SNTAGT come from the germline V gene. This CDR3 is 12 amino acids long. V was pared by 8 bases and J by 5 bases, with 10 bases between. Clones were read by immunoSEQ multiplex PCR, and TCRdb kept only the in-frame ones, dropping some. Of approximately 43,000 clones in the sample, more than 75% were seen once. This sample is part of a study of OX40 agonist ivuxolimab in advanced cancers. For the study at large: Across the patients, intravenous ivuxolimab was delivered every 2 weeks at 0.01 to 10 mg/kg.

The source material was CD4+ or CD8+ T cells sorted from blood, sampled in a trial of the OX40 agonist ivuxolimab. This TCR came from an adult with an advanced solid tumor such as melanoma, head and neck, liver or kidney cancer. The chain carries TRBV6-4 and TRBJ1-5, with a tentative D call TRBD1 (6 bases). The CDR3 nucleotides are TGTGCCAGCGGGCAGGGGTATCAGCCCCAGCATTTT. It codes for CASGQGYQPQHF.